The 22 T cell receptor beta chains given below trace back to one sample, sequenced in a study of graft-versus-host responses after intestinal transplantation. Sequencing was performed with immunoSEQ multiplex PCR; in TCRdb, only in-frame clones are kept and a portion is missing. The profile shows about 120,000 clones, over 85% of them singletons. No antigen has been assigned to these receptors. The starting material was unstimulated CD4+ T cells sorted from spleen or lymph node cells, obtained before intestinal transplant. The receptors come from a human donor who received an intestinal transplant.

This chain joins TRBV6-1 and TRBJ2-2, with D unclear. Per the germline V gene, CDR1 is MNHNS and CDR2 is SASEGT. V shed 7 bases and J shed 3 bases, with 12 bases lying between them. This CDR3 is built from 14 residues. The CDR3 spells CASNLLGYTGELFF. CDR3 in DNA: TGTGCCAGCAACCTACTGGGGTACACCGGGGAGCTGTTTTTT.

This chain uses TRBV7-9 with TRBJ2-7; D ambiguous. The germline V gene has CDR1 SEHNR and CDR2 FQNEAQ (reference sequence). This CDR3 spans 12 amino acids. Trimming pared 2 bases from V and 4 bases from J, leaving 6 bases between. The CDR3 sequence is CASSLLEYEQYF. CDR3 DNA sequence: TGTGCCAGCAGCTTATTAGAGTACGAGCAGTACTTC.

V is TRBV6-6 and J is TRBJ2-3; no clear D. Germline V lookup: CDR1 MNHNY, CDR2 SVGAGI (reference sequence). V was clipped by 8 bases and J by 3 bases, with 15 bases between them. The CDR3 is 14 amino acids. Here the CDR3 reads CASLSVLRTDTQYF. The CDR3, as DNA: TGTGCCAGCTTAAGCGTCCTAAGGACAGATACGCAGTATTTT.

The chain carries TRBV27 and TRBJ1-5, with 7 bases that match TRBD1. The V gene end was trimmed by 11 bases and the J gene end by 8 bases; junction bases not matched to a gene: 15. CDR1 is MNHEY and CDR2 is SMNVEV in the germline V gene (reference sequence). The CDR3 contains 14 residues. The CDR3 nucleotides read TGTGCCGGACACCATGCCGCAGGGGGGGAGCCCCAGCATTTT. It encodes CAGHHAAGGEPQHF.

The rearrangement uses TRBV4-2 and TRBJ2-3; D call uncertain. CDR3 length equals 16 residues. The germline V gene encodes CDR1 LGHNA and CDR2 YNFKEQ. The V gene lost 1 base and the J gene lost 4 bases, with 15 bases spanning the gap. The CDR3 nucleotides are TGTGCCAGCAGCCAAGTCGTCGCCCGATCATCAGATACGCAGTATTTT. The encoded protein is CASSQVVARSSDTQYF.

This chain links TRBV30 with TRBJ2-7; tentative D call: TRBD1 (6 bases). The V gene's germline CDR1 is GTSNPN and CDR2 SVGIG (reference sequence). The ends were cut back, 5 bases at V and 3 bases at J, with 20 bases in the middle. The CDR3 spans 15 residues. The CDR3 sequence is CAWLKQGPQFYEQYF. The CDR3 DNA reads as TGTGCCTGGTTAAAACAGGGTCCTCAGTTCTACGAGCAGTACTTC.

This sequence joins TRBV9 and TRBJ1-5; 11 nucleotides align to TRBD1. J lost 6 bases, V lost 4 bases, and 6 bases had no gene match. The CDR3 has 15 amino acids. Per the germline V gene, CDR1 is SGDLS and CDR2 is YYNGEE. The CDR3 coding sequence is TGTGCCAGCAGCTACGGACAGGGGGCATGTCAGCCCCAGCATTTT. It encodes CASSYGQGACQPQHF.

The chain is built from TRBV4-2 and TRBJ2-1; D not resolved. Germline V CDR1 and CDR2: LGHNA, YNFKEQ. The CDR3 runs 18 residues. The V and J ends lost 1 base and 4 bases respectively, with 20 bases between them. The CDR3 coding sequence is TGTGCCAGCAGCCAAGTCTCGGGTGGAACGGACGGGTACAATGAGCAGTTCTTC. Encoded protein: CASSQVSGGTDGYNEQFF.

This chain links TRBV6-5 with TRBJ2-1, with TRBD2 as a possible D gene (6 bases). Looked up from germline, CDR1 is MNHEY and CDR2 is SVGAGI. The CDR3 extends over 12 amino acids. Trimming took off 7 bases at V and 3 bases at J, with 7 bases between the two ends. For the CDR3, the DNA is TGTGCCAGCAATAGCGGCTACAATGAGCAGTTCTTC. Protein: CASNSGYNEQFF.

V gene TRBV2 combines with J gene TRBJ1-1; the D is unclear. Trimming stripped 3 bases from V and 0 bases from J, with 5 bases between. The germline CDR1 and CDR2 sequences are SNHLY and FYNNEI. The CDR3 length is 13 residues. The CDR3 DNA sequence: TGTGCCAGCAGTGAGACGGTGAACACTGAAGCTTTCTTT. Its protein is CASSETVNTEAFF.

The CDR3 coding sequence is TGTGCCAGCAGCCAAGAGTGGATGGGGTACAATGAGCAGTTCTTC. Encoded protein: CASSQEWMGYNEQFF. The V call is TRBV4-2, the J call TRBJ2-1; no definite D call. The germline V and J ends were trimmed by 0 bases and 4 bases, with 10 bases remaining between them. The CDR3 loop spans 15 amino acids. In germline, CDR1 is LGHNA, CDR2 YNFKEQ.

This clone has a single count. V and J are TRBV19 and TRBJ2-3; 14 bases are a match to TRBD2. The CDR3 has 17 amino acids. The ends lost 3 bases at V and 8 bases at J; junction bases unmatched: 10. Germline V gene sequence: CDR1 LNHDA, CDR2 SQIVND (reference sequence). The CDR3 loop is CASSISVQTSGRGTQYF. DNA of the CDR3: TGTGCCAGTAGTATTTCGGTCCAGACTAGCGGGAGGGGTACGCAGTATTTT.

The CDR3 protein is CASSLGTSGNEQFF. DNA for the CDR3: TGCGCCAGCAGCCTCGGGACTAGCGGGAATGAGCAGTTCTTC. The chain links TRBV5-1 to TRBJ2-1; the match to TRBD2 covers 12 bases. This CDR3 region has 14 residues. The V segment lost 4 bases and the J segment 7 bases; nucleotides outside the gene matches: 3. Germline V lookup: CDR1 SGHRS, CDR2 YFSETQ. The full variable domain, in which reference TRBV5-1 and TRBJ2-1 provide the parts outside the CDR3, is KAGVTQTPRYLIKTRGQQVTLSCSPISGHRSVSWYQQTPGQGLQFLFEYFSETQRNKGNFPGRFSGRQFSNSRSEMNVSTLELGDSALYLCASSLGTSGNEQFFGPGTRLTVL.

Here the CDR3 reads CASSLTGGAGYEQYF. The CDR3 DNA follows: TGTGCCAGCAGTTTGACAGGGGGCGCGGGTTACGAGCAGTACTTC. The chain joins TRBV6-1 to TRBJ2-7, with 10 bases matching TRBD1. The ends lost 5 bases at V and 4 bases at J; junction bases unmatched: 8. Germline values: CDR1 MNHNS, CDR2 SASEGT. This CDR3 spans 15 amino acids.

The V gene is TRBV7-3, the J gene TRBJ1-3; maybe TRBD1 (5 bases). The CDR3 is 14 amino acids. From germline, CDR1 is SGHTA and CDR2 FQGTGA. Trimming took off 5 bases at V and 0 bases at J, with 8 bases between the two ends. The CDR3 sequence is CASSPGTSGNTIYF. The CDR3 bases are TGTGCCAGCAGCCCCGGGACCTCTGGAAACACCATATATTTT.

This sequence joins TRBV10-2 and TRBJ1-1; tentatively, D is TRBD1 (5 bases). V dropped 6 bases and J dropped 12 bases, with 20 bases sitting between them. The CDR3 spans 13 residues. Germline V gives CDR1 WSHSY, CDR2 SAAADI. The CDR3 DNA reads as TGCGCCAGCAGGGGAACCGGGACCCCTGGAACTTTCTTT. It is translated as CASRGTGTPGTFF.

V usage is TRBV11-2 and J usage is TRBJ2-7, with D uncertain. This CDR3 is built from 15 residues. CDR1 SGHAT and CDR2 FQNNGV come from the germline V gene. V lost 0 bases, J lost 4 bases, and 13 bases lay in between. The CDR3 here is CASSLDPSGGYEQYF. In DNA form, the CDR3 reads TGTGCCAGCAGCTTAGATCCTTCGGGCGGTTACGAGCAGTACTTC.

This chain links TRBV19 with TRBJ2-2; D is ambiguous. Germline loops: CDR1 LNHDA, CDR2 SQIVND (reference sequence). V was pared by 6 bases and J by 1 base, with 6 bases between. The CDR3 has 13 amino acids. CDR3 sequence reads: CASRGENTGELFF. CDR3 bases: TGTGCCAGTAGGGGCGAGAACACCGGGGAGCTGTTTTTT. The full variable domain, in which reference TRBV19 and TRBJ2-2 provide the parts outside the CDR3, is DGGITQSPKYLFRKEGQNVTLSCEQNLNHDAMYWYRQDPGQGLRLIYYSQIVNDFQKGDIAEGYSVSREKKESFPLTVTSAQKNPTAFYLCASRGENTGELFFGEGSRLTVL.

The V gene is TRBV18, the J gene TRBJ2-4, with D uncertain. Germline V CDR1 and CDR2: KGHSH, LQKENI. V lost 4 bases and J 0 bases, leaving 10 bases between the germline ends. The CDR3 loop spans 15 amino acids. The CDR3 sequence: CASSHSILAKNIQYF. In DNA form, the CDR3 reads TGTGCCAGCTCACATTCTATACTAGCCAAAAACATTCAGTACTTC.

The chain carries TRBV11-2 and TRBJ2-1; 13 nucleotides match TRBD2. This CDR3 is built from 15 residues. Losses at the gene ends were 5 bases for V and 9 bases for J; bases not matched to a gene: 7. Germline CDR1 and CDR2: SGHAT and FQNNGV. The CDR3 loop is CASSPTSGRAIEQFF. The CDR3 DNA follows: TGTGCCAGCAGCCCAACTAGCGGGAGGGCCATTGAGCAGTTCTTC.

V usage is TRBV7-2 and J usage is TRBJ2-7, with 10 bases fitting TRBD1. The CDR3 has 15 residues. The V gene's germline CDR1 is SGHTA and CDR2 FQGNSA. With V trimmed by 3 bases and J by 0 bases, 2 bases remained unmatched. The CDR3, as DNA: TGTGCCAGCAGCTTGCGGACAGGGGGCTCCTACGAGCAGTACTTC. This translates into CASSLRTGGSYEQYF.

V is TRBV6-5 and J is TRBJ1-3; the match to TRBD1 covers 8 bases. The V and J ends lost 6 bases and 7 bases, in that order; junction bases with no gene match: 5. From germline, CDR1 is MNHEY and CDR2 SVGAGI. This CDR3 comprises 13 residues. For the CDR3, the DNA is TGTGCCAGCAGACGGGACAGGAAGAACACCATATATTTT. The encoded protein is CASRRDRKNTIYF.